This TCR beta chain was obtained from a study of shared clonotypes between healthy human individuals. About the research overall: The cohort had a couple of women and a few men, ages 18 to 49.

Every subset had its genomic DNA shared out evenly among several immunoSEQ plates. TCRdb keeps only in-frame clones here, not all; method: immunoSEQ multiplex PCR. The data hold 2 million to 2.5 million clones, with 85% to 95% observed a single time. A word on this clone: What it recognizes is unknown.

Study conclusions and caveats: Clonotype sharing among donors was expected to depend on sequencing depth.

Germline V gene lookup returns CDR1 MNHEY and CDR2 SMNVEV (reference sequence). V was cut by 5 bases and J by 9 bases, with 11 bases left in between. The CDR3 length is 11 residues. V gene TRBV27 combines with J gene TRBJ2-7; D not certain. The TCR sequence derives from a man between 18 and 35 years old in good health. Some clones in this sample may be carry-over from other donors' samples. Sequencing was done on a sample of naive CD4+ T cells from PBMCs. Subset here: CD45RA+ positively selected. The CDR3 is CASSTPGPQYF. CDR3 bases: TGTGCCAGCAGTACCCCTGGTCCGCAGTACTTC.